Listed below are T cell receptor beta chains from one sample, sequenced in a study of blood T cell repertoires in COVID-19. Repertoires were generated with immunoSEQ multiplex PCR, while TCRdb's copy carries only in-frame clones and drops some. This sample has fewer than 250,000 clones; 87% occur once, and the top ten carry just over 2.5%. Sequenced input: PBMCs or T cells enriched from blood (not recorded which). Every receptor here comes from a woman in her twenties or thirties with acute COVID-19. The CDR3 runs from the conserved cysteine through the conserved F or W. Fields, in order: V gene, clone size, D gene, J gene, CDR3 DNA, CDR3 protein. D genes are given only for firm matches. Clone sizes are given selectively: once, few, many, or a class where the clone is expanded.

v_call: TRBV24-1; clone_size: -; d_call: -; j_call: TRBJ1-5; cdr3_nt: TGTGCCACCAGTGAGAGTTATAGCAATCAGCCCCAGCATTTT; cdr3_aa: CATSESYSNQPQHF
v_call: TRBV2; clone_size: -; d_call: -; j_call: TRBJ1-4; cdr3_nt: TGTGCCAGCGGGGGGACTCCAACTAATGAAAAACTGTTTTTT; cdr3_aa: CASGGTPTNEKLFF
v_call: TRBV10-3; clone_size: -; d_call: -; j_call: TRBJ1-5; cdr3_nt: TGTGCCATCAGTGAGTCGATAGTAGGGGATCAGCCCCAGCATTTT; cdr3_aa: CAISESIVGDQPQHF
v_call: TRBV7-9; clone_size: -; d_call: -; j_call: TRBJ1-6; cdr3_nt: TGTGCCAGCAGCCCCCAGACAGCTGGGGATTCACCCCTCCACTTT; cdr3_aa: CASSPQTAGDSPLHF
v_call: TRBV5-4; clone_size: -; d_call: TRBD1; j_call: TRBJ2-2; cdr3_nt: TGTGCCAGCAGCGAGCCTCAGGGGGTACCGGGGAGGGAGCTGTTTTTT; cdr3_aa: CASSEPQGVPGRELFF
v_call: TRBV10-1; clone_size: -; d_call: -; j_call: TRBJ2-3; cdr3_nt: TGCGCCAGCAGTGGGTCTAGCGCGGCGACAGATACGCAGTATTTT; cdr3_aa: CASSGSSAATDTQYF
v_call: TRBV7-6; clone_size: -; d_call: -; j_call: TRBJ2-7; cdr3_nt: TGTGCCAGCAGCTTAGTCGGGTTAGGCGAGCAGTACTTC; cdr3_aa: CASSLVGLGEQYF
v_call: TRBV5-5; clone_size: -; d_call: TRBD1; j_call: TRBJ1-1; cdr3_nt: TGTGCCAGCAGCAAAACAGGGGTGGGGTACACTGAAGCTTTCTTT; cdr3_aa: CASSKTGVGYTEAFF
v_call: TRBV3-1/TRBV3-2; clone_size: -; d_call: -; j_call: TRBJ2-1; cdr3_nt: TGTGCCAGCAGCCTGGACAGTAATGAGCAGTTCTTC; cdr3_aa: CASSLDSNEQFF
v_call: TRBV11-2; clone_size: -; d_call: TRBD2; j_call: TRBJ2-1; cdr3_nt: TGTGCCAGCACCGACGGGACTAGCGGGGGGGGGACTTACAATGAGCAGTTCTTC; cdr3_aa: CASTDGTSGGGTYNEQFF
v_call: TRBV6-2/TRBV6-3; clone_size: -; d_call: TRBD1; j_call: TRBJ1-2; cdr3_nt: TGTGCCAGCAGCTCAGGGGGCACTTTCTATGGCTACACCTTC; cdr3_aa: CASSSGGTFYGYTF
v_call: TRBV3-1/TRBV3-2; clone_size: -; d_call: TRBD1; j_call: TRBJ1-2; cdr3_nt: TGTGCCAGCAGCACCCGGACAGGGGAGGGGAACTATGGCTACACCTTC; cdr3_aa: CASSTRTGEGNYGYTF
v_call: TRBV30; clone_size: -; d_call: TRBD1; j_call: TRBJ1-4; cdr3_nt: TGTGCCTGGAGGACAGGGGGTTTATCTAATGAAAAACTGTTTTTT; cdr3_aa: CAWRTGGLSNEKLFF
v_call: TRBV5-1; clone_size: -; d_call: -; j_call: TRBJ1-5; cdr3_nt: TGCGCCAGCAGCTTGGGATTAGGAACGTTAGCTCCGCATCAGCCCCAGCATTTT; cdr3_aa: CASSLGLGTLAPHQPQHF
v_call: TRBV7-9; clone_size: -; d_call: -; j_call: TRBJ2-2; cdr3_nt: TGTGCCAGCAAGGTTGCAGGGAACGCCGGGGAGCTGTTTTTT; cdr3_aa: CASKVAGNAGELFF
v_call: TRBV6-5; clone_size: -; d_call: -; j_call: TRBJ2-7; cdr3_nt: TGTGCCAGCAGACGGGACACCGAGCAGTACTTC; cdr3_aa: CASRRDTEQYF
v_call: TRBV7-2; clone_size: -; d_call: -; j_call: TRBJ1-2; cdr3_nt: TGTGCCAGCAGCGGTAGCAGCGGGGACGGCTACACCTTC; cdr3_aa: CASSGSSGDGYTF
v_call: TRBV5-6; clone_size: -; d_call: -; j_call: TRBJ2-7; cdr3_nt: TGTGCCAGCAGCTCGCCGACGGAGGCCACCTACGAGCAGTACTTC; cdr3_aa: CASSSPTEATYEQYF
v_call: TRBV2; clone_size: -; d_call: TRBD2; j_call: TRBJ2-1; cdr3_nt: TGTGCCAGCAGTGATGGGGACCCTGGGACTAGCGGATACAATGAGCAGTTCTTC; cdr3_aa: CASSDGDPGTSGYNEQFF
v_call: TRBV5-5; clone_size: -; d_call: TRBD1; j_call: TRBJ2-3; cdr3_nt: TGTGCCAGCAGCCTTACGGGACAGGGATTAGATACGCAGTATTTT; cdr3_aa: CASSLTGQGLDTQYF
v_call: TRBV10-3; clone_size: -; d_call: TRBD1; j_call: TRBJ1-1; cdr3_nt: TGTGCCATCAGTGAGTCGACAGGGGAAGCTTTCTTT; cdr3_aa: CAISESTGEAFF
v_call: TRBV6-5; clone_size: -; d_call: -; j_call: TRBJ1-1; cdr3_nt: TGTGCCAGCAGTTACCCCACGGGTGCGGGAGAAGCTTTCTTT; cdr3_aa: CASSYPTGAGEAFF
v_call: TRBV7-2; clone_size: -; d_call: -; j_call: TRBJ1-3; cdr3_nt: TGTGCCAGCAGCTTAGGGCGGGTCCATGGAAACACCATATATTTT; cdr3_aa: CASSLGRVHGNTIYF
v_call: TRBV7-8; clone_size: -; d_call: -; j_call: TRBJ1-2; cdr3_nt: TGTGCCAGCCCGGTGGGGTGGAACAGGATCTATGGCTACACCTTC; cdr3_aa: CASPVGWNRIYGYTF
v_call: TRBV11-3; clone_size: -; d_call: TRBD1; j_call: TRBJ1-5; cdr3_nt: TGTGCCAGCAGCTGGTCGGGGACAGGGGGCGAACAGCCCCAGCATTTT; cdr3_aa: CASSWSGTGGEQPQHF
v_call: TRBV2; clone_size: -; d_call: TRBD1; j_call: TRBJ1-1; cdr3_nt: TGTGCCAGCAATGCCCCGGACAGGATTTCGACTGAAGCTTTCTTT; cdr3_aa: CASNAPDRISTEAFF
v_call: TRBV27; clone_size: -; d_call: -; j_call: TRBJ1-6; cdr3_nt: TGTGCCAGCAGGAGGGGAACAGGGACGTCACCCCTCCACTTT; cdr3_aa: CASRRGTGTSPLHF
v_call: TRBV6-5; clone_size: -; d_call: TRBD2; j_call: TRBJ2-7; cdr3_nt: TGTGCCAGCAGTTACTCGGTAGCGGGGGATCACTACGAGCAGTACTTC; cdr3_aa: CASSYSVAGDHYEQYF
v_call: TRBV29-1; clone_size: -; d_call: -; j_call: TRBJ1-2; cdr3_nt: TGCAGCGCTACTGATGGCTACACCTTC; cdr3_aa: CSATDGYTF
v_call: TRBV29-1; clone_size: -; d_call: TRBD1; j_call: TRBJ2-7; cdr3_nt: TGCAGCGTTGGCCGACAGGGGAGCTCCTACGAGCAGTACTTC; cdr3_aa: CSVGRQGSSYEQYF
v_call: TRBV5-4; clone_size: -; d_call: -; j_call: TRBJ2-1; cdr3_nt: TGTGCCAGCAGCTTGACCGGGGGCAATGAGCAGTTCTTC; cdr3_aa: CASSLTGGNEQFF
v_call: TRBV9; clone_size: once; d_call: -; j_call: TRBJ1-3; cdr3_nt: TGTGCCAGCAGCGATCAGGGATCTGGAAACACCATATATTTT; cdr3_aa: CASSDQGSGNTIYF
v_call: TRBV11-3; clone_size: -; d_call: -; j_call: TRBJ2-2; cdr3_nt: TGTGCCAGCAGCTCTCGGGCCGGGGAGCTGTTTTTT; cdr3_aa: CASSSRAGELFF
v_call: TRBV6-5; clone_size: -; d_call: TRBD1; j_call: TRBJ2-2; cdr3_nt: TGTGCCAGCAGATTAACAGGGGCGCAAACCGGGGAGCTGTTTTTT; cdr3_aa: CASRLTGAQTGELFF
v_call: TRBV27; clone_size: -; d_call: TRBD1; j_call: TRBJ1-6; cdr3_nt: TGTGCCAGCAGCCTCCGGGACAGGGTGGGTTCACCCCTCCACTTT; cdr3_aa: CASSLRDRVGSPLHF
v_call: TRBV19; clone_size: -; d_call: -; j_call: TRBJ1-3; cdr3_nt: TGTGCCAGTAGTATAGCCCTCTCTGGAAACACCATATATTTT; cdr3_aa: CASSIALSGNTIYF
v_call: TRBV2; clone_size: once; d_call: -; j_call: TRBJ2-1; cdr3_nt: TGTGCCACTTCGGGTTCGAGCTCCTACAATGAGCAGTTCTTC; cdr3_aa: CATSGSSSYNEQFF
v_call: TRBV9; clone_size: -; d_call: -; j_call: TRBJ1-1; cdr3_nt: TGTGCCAGCAGCGTTACGGTCATGAACACTGAAGCTTTCTTT; cdr3_aa: CASSVTVMNTEAFF
v_call: TRBV5-1; clone_size: once; d_call: TRBD1; j_call: TRBJ1-2; cdr3_nt: TGCGCCAGCAGCTCGGACCTGGGACAGATCTATACTGGCTACACCTTC; cdr3_aa: CASSSDLGQIYTGYTF
v_call: TRBV11-1; clone_size: -; d_call: TRBD1; j_call: TRBJ2-7; cdr3_nt: TGTGCCAGCAGCTTAGAGGGGGCGGACTACGAGCAGTACTTC; cdr3_aa: CASSLEGADYEQYF
v_call: TRBV5-1; clone_size: -; d_call: TRBD1; j_call: TRBJ1-1; cdr3_nt: TGCGCCAGCAGCTTTATGGACAGGGAAACTGAAGCTTTCTTT; cdr3_aa: CASSFMDRETEAFF
v_call: TRBV6-5; clone_size: once; d_call: -; j_call: TRBJ1-2; cdr3_nt: TGTGCCAGCACCAACCAGGGTGAAGGCTACACCTTC; cdr3_aa: CASTNQGEGYTF
v_call: TRBV5-1; clone_size: -; d_call: -; j_call: TRBJ2-2; cdr3_nt: TGCGCCAGCAGCGGGGGAGGGAACACCGGGGAGCTGTTTTTT; cdr3_aa: CASSGGGNTGELFF
v_call: TRBV12-3/TRBV12-4; clone_size: -; d_call: -; j_call: TRBJ2-7; cdr3_nt: TGTGCCAGCAGTTTCGCCCGGGACGAGCAGTACTTC; cdr3_aa: CASSFARDEQYF
v_call: TRBV15; clone_size: -; d_call: TRBD1; j_call: TRBJ1-2; cdr3_nt: TGTGCCACCAGCAGAACGACAGGGGACTATGGCTACACCTTC; cdr3_aa: CATSRTTGDYGYTF
v_call: TRBV6-2/TRBV6-3; clone_size: -; d_call: -; j_call: TRBJ1-5; cdr3_nt: TGTGCCAGCAGTTACGTCGGACAAGGTGTGCCGGGCAATCAGCCCCAGCATTTT; cdr3_aa: CASSYVGQGVPGNQPQHF
v_call: TRBV29-1; clone_size: -; d_call: -; j_call: TRBJ1-3; cdr3_nt: TGCAGCGTTGAAGGAGTAGAAGGAAACACCATATATTTT; cdr3_aa: CSVEGVEGNTIYF
v_call: TRBV12-5; clone_size: -; d_call: -; j_call: TRBJ1-1; cdr3_nt: TGTGCTAGTGGTTTTAATTCGAACACTGAAGCTTTCTTT; cdr3_aa: CASGFNSNTEAFF
v_call: TRBV29-1; clone_size: -; d_call: -; j_call: TRBJ1-2; cdr3_nt: TGCAGCGTTCTTACCCTACAGAATCTTCATGGCTACACCTTC; cdr3_aa: CSVLTLQNLHGYTF
v_call: TRBV6-6; clone_size: -; d_call: -; j_call: TRBJ1-6; cdr3_nt: TGTGCCAGCACGAGAGATTCACCCCTCCACTTT; cdr3_aa: CASTRDSPLHF
v_call: TRBV27; clone_size: once; d_call: -; j_call: TRBJ2-3; cdr3_nt: TGTGCCAGCAGTTTAATACTAGCTGGAGGGGCAGATACGCAGTATTTT; cdr3_aa: CASSLILAGGADTQYF
v_call: TRBV10-3; clone_size: -; d_call: -; j_call: TRBJ2-1; cdr3_nt: TGTGCCATCAGACAGGGTAGGGATGAGCAGTTCTTC; cdr3_aa: CAIRQGRDEQFF
v_call: TRBV7-6; clone_size: -; d_call: TRBD2; j_call: TRBJ2-3; cdr3_nt: TGTGCCAGCAGCTTTGGGGTCGCGGGGGCAGATACGCAGTATTTT; cdr3_aa: CASSFGVAGADTQYF
v_call: TRBV2; clone_size: -; d_call: -; j_call: TRBJ1-5; cdr3_nt: TGTGCCAGCAGTGTGAGCCGTGGAGATCAGCCCCAGCATTTT; cdr3_aa: CASSVSRGDQPQHF